Many counts were recorded for the clone carrying this T cell receptor beta chain. The record originates from a study of blood T cell repertoires in COVID-19. As for the study in general: PBMCs, B-cell-depleted T cells, or T cells provided the cDNA or gDNA that made up the material.

This CDR3 has 15 residues. With 4 bases clipped from V and 6 bases from J, the junction kept 6 bases outside the gene matches. Germline CDR1 GTSNPN, CDR2 SVGIG (reference sequence). Source study methods: Quantification of nucleated cells was approximated via reference gene primer amplification. Assay used: immunoSEQ multiplex PCR; TCRdb lists only in-frame clones, some missing. V, J and clone size reflect that table, while D and trimming were determined from the DNA. The data hold roughly 140,000 clones, with approximately 73% observed a single time. The chain couples TRBV30 to TRBJ2-6; TRBD1 aligns across 10 bases. This receptor was identified in a man aged 55 to 69 with acute or convalescent COVID-19. The sample consisted of peripheral blood. The CDR3 spells CAWKGQGLQANVLTF. In DNA, the CDR3 is TGTGCCTGGAAGGGACAGGGGCTACAGGCCAACGTCCTGACTTTC.